The clone carrying this T cell receptor (beta chain) was observed a few times. Sequence at one end of the junction differs from germline and may be a read error. This specimen comes from a study of CD8+ T cells in alopecia areata. Germline loops: CDR1 SQVTM, CDR2 ANQGSEA. This CDR3 has 12 amino acids. Regarding treatment: oral pan-JAK inhibitor, 5-10 mg twice daily. PBMC-derived CD4+ and CD8+ T cells were sorted. Once RNA had been extracted, it was reverse transcribed into cDNA to act as the sequencing template. Sequencing was performed with immunoSEQ multiplex PCR; in TCRdb, only in-frame clones are kept and a portion is missing. Counted here are 270,000 or so clones, 55% to 70% occurring once; the ten biggest clones make up over 1.5%.

V gene TRBV29-1 combines with J gene TRBJ1-2, with D hard to call. The specimen was CD4+ T cells sorted from blood, collected at week 24, from a patient treated with tofacitinib. The sequence was obtained from a human donor with alopecia areata. The CDR3 sequence: CSVQEEGRGYTF. Written as DNA, the CDR3 is TGCAGCGTTCAAGAAGAAGGCAGAGGCTACACCTTC.